A single sample gave rise to the 18 T cell receptor beta chains below, sequenced in a study of human T cells and chemical hapten exposure. Time point given: patch test 1, 2 weeks after DPC sensitization. Regarding treatment: therapeutic diphenylcyclopropenone sensitization with weekly scalp DPC. Unseparated into fractions, whole blood served as the source from which total RNA was extracted. TCRdb re-called the RACE reads through MiXCR, storing one row per CDR3 protein. This table has approximately 41,000 distinct CDR3 sequences, over 3.5% appearing once. The sequencing here drew on whole blood, taken in connection with sensitization to the hapten diphenylcyclopropenone (DPC). These receptors were taken from a man aged 50-59 years with alopecia areata. Some clones in this sample may be carry-over from other donors' samples.

This clonotype showed up many times. This chain links TRBV28 with TRBJ1-2; D is possibly TRBD1 (5 bases). The CDR3 length is 13 residues. V was trimmed by 2 bases and J by 4 bases, leaving 8 bases between them. The germline V gene encodes CDR1 MDHEN and CDR2 SYDVKM. CDR3 amino acids: CASSLGGGYGYTF. CDR3 bases: TGTGCCAGCAGTTTAGGGGGGGGCTATGGCTACACCTTC.

The chain couples TRBV5-1 to TRBJ1-1, with a weak D call TRBD1 (5 bases). V was pared by 2 bases and J by 3 bases, with 11 bases between. Germline CDR1 SGHRS, CDR2 YFSETQ. The CDR3 has 14 amino acids. Here the CDR3 DNA reads TGCGCCAGCAGCTTCTCAGGGCGGGACACTGAAGCTTTCTTT. It codes for CASSFSGRDTEAFF.

This sequence joins TRBV29-1 and TRBJ2-1; 10 nucleotides match TRBD2. Germline CDR1 is SQVTM and CDR2 is ANQGSEA. This CDR3 region has 16 residues. The V segment lost 0 bases and the J segment 5 bases; nucleotides outside the gene matches: 7. Here the CDR3 reads CSVEDPRLAGNNEQFF. In nucleotides, the CDR3 is TGCAGCGTTGAAGATCCGAGACTAGCGGGCAACAATGAGCAGTTCTTC.

By frequency in the sample, this clonotype is medium-sized. This chain joins TRBV27 and TRBJ2-7; weak D call: TRBD2 (5 bases). Germline V gives CDR1 MNHEY, CDR2 SMNVEV (reference sequence). V dropped 0 bases and J dropped 0 bases, with 9 bases sitting between them. CDR3 length equals 15 residues. The CDR3 bases are TGTGCCAGCAGTTTATCGGGCGGGCCCTCCTACGAGCAGTACTTC. It yields the protein CASSLSGGPSYEQYF.

This clonotype was found many times. The V gene is TRBV27, the J gene TRBJ1-2, with TRBD1 matching 7 bases. The V gene's germline CDR1 is MNHEY and CDR2 SMNVEV (reference sequence). The CDR3 loop spans 15 amino acids. V trimming: 3 bases; J trimming: 5 bases; junction bases outside the gene matches: 9. The CDR3 is CASSFAPPGGYGYTF. As DNA, the CDR3 is TGTGCCAGCAGTTTCGCTCCTCCAGGGGGTTATGGCTACACCTTC.

In this sample, this clonotype turned up many times. This chain links TRBV18 with TRBJ2-7; 8 nucleotides align to TRBD1. CDR1 is KGHSH and CDR2 is LQKENI in the germline V gene. The trim removed 1 base at V and 7 bases at J, leaving 9 bases unmatched. The CDR3 consists of 15 residues. The CDR3 region is CASSPLGQGAREQYF. The CDR3 DNA reads TGTGCCAGCTCACCACTGGGGCAGGGGGCGCGGGAGCAGTACTTC. The full variable domain, its missing parts supplied by reference TRBV18 and TRBJ2-7, is NAGVMQNPRHLVRRRGQEARLRCSPMKGHSHVYWYRQLPEEGLKFMVYLQKENIIDESGMPKERFSAEFPKEGPSILRIQQVVRGDSAAYFCASSPLGQGAREQYFGPGTRLTVT.

This clonotype was observed at least ten times. The gene calls are TRBV2 and TRBJ2-5; possibly TRBD2 for D (6 bases). Germline V lookup: CDR1 SNHLY, CDR2 FYNNEI. The CDR3 loop spans 14 amino acids. The ends were cut back, 6 bases at V and 3 bases at J, with 14 bases in the middle. CDR3 nucleotides: TGTGCCAGCAGCGCTTCTAGCGTCGAAGAGACCCAGTACTTC. This gives the protein CASSASSVEETQYF.

In its sample, this clonotype was seen many times. The rearrangement uses TRBV7-3 and TRBJ2-3; no clear D gene. The CDR3 is 13 amino acids. CDR1 and CDR2 (germline): SGHTA, FQGTGA. The germline V and J ends were trimmed by 6 bases and 5 bases, with 12 bases remaining between them. CDR3 nucleotides: TGTGCCAGCAGTCGACGACCCCGAGATACGCAGTATTTT. It translates to CASSRRPRDTQYF.

For this clonotype: A much larger clone differs by one base, so this may be a read error. No conserved phenylalanine or tryptophan ends this CDR3, so it is likely a read error. V gene TRBV11-2 combines with J gene TRBJ2-6; TRBD1 aligns across 10 bases. Trimming removed 4 bases from V and 4 bases from J; junction bases left unmatched: 10. The CDR3 contains 18 residues. From germline, CDR1 is SGHAT and CDR2 FQNNGV. The CDR3 is CASSSPGQGIGGANVLTS. CDR3 in DNA: TGTGCCAGCAGCTCCCCGGGACAGGGGATAGGCGGGGCCAACGTCCTGACTTCC.

This clonotype has at least ten counts. The gene calls are TRBV20-1 and TRBJ1-5; D is undetermined. Per germline, CDR1 DFQATT and CDR2 SNEGSKA (reference sequence). V dropped 7 bases and J dropped 9 bases, with 22 bases sitting between them. CDR3 length equals 14 residues. Written as DNA, the CDR3 is TGCAGTGTCACCACCGGGAGTCATCGTCCGCCCCAGCATTTT. Translating it yields CSVTTGSHRPPQHF.

With respect to this clonotype: A much larger clone sits a single nucleotide away, making a read error possible. The chain combines TRBV29-1 with TRBJ1-1; TRBD1 matches 8 bases. The CDR3 loop spans 13 amino acids. CDR1 is SQVTM and CDR2 is ANQGSEA in the germline V gene. V shed 7 bases, J shed 3 bases, and the junction held 7 bases outside the gene matches. The CDR3 region has the DNA TGCAGCGGCACGGACAGGGTTTACACTGAAGCTTTCTTT. The encoded protein is CSGTDRVYTEAFF.

This clonotype was detected ten times or more. A junction end diverges from the germline sequence, so it may reflect a read error. The chain has TRBV6-2 or TRBV6-3 and TRBJ2-1; a weak D match, TRBD2 (6 bases). CDR3 length: 15 residues. Germline V gene sequence: CDR1 MNHEY, CDR2 SVGEGT. The chain's CDR3 is CASRYLAATRSEQFF. The CDR3 region has the DNA TGTGCCAGCAGATACTTAGCGGCAACGAGGAGTGAGCAGTTCTTC.

This clonotype was detected many times. The J gene is TRBJ1-5, the V gene TRBV15; no reliable D call. The germline V gene encodes CDR1 LNHNV and CDR2 YYDKDF (reference sequence). This CDR3 region has 14 residues. The V gene lost 5 bases and the J gene lost 0 bases, with 8 bases spanning the gap. CDR3 sequence: CATSPNFSNQPQHF. CDR3 DNA sequence: TGTGCCACCAGCCCGAACTTTAGCAATCAGCCCCAGCATTTT. The complete variable domain, with remaining parts taken from reference TRBV15 and TRBJ1-5, reads DAMVIQNPRYQVTQFGKPVTLSCSQTLNHNVMYWYQQKSSQAPKLLFHYYDKDFNNEADTPDNFQSRRPNTSFCFLDIRSPGLGDTAMYLCATSPNFSNQPQHFGDGTRLSIL.

There are many counts of this clonotype. The V and J genes are TRBV6-6 and TRBJ2-3, with a weak D call TRBD2 (6 bases). The CDR3 sequence is 15 residues long. Per the germline V gene, CDR1 is MNHNY and CDR2 is SVGAGI (reference sequence). V gave up 0 bases and J gave up 0 bases, with 7 bases separating them. The CDR3 sequence is CASSYSAGSTDTQYF. The DNA of the CDR3 is TGTGCCAGCAGTTACTCCGCGGGAAGCACAGATACGCAGTATTTT.

The V gene is TRBV2, the J gene TRBJ1-2; D is unclear. CDR1 is SNHLY, CDR2 FYNNEI, per germline. The CDR3 has 11 amino acids. Trimming pared 10 bases from V and 2 bases from J, leaving 8 bases between. Written as DNA, the CDR3 is TGTGCCACCCGAAAAAACTATGGCTACACCTTC. Its protein product is CATRKNYGYTF.

This clonotype was recorded at least ten times. V is TRBV27 and J is TRBJ2-1; no clear D gene. Between the trimmed V and J ends, which lost 1 base and 3 bases, there was a span of 16 bases. The CDR3 loop spans 17 amino acids. CDR1 is MNHEY, CDR2 SMNVEV, per germline (reference sequence). The CDR3 DNA reads as TGTGCCAGCAGTTTATTAGCCCTCGGCTCGGACTACAATGAGCAGTTCTTC. Amino acids: CASSLLALGSDYNEQFF.

The J gene is TRBJ1-1, the V gene TRBV3-1; D not resolved. From germline, CDR1 is LGHDT and CDR2 YNNKEL (reference sequence). V gave up 5 bases and J gave up 0 bases, with 7 bases separating them. There are 13 residues in the CDR3. This CDR3 is CASSRVMNTEAFF. The CDR3 DNA sequence: TGTGCCAGCAGCAGGGTGATGAACACTGAAGCTTTCTTT.

This clonotype was counted at least ten times. The chain recombines TRBV3-1 with TRBJ2-1; 16 bases are shared with TRBD2. After removal of 4 bases from V and 5 bases from J, the junction contained 5 bases not matched to a gene. This CDR3 is built from 17 residues. Germline V CDR1 and CDR2: LGHDT, YNNKEL (reference sequence). CDR3 sequence: CASSPSGTSGRDNEQFF. CDR3 DNA sequence: TGTGCCAGCAGCCCCTCCGGGACTAGCGGGAGGGACAATGAGCAGTTCTTC.